These T cell receptor beta chains were read from a single sample in a study of T-cell memory formation after mild COVID-19. TCRdb ran MiXCR on the 5' RACE reads and lists one entry per CDR3 protein. The repertoire has around 250,000 distinct CDR3 sequences, about a sixth of them found once; the top ten carry 20% to 25%. Sequencing input: PBMCs or a T cell subset sorted from them (not recorded which). All receptors come from a man between 18 and 29 years old who had mild COVID-19 (a few samples of this study predate the infection). Cell type and time point are not known. Each CDR3 is given with its conserved first and last residue. The D gene is left open where the match is weak. Clone size appears in some rows only: once, few, many, or a class for an expanded clone.

CDR3,DNA,J,D,size,V
CASSSAGVGGYTF,TGTGCCAGCAGCTCGGCAGGGGTGGGTGGCTACACCTTC,TRBJ1-2,.,few,TRBV7-9
CASSSLAGVYGQETQYF,TGTGCCAGCAGCTCCTTAGCGGGGGTATATGGCCAAGAGACCCAGTACTTC,TRBJ2-5,TRBD2,.,TRBV7-9
CASSLRQGARGYTF,TGCGCCAGCAGCTTGCGGCAGGGGGCGCGAGGCTACACCTTC,TRBJ1-2,TRBD1,.,TRBV5-1
CASSTHRGGTEAFF,TGTGCCAGCAGCACACACCGAGGTGGGACTGAAGCTTTCTTT,TRBJ1-1,.,few,TRBV11-2
CASSPTGTWDTQYF,TGTGCCAGCAGCCCAACAGGGACCTGGGATACGCAGTATTTT,TRBJ2-3,.,few,TRBV12-3/TRBV12-4
CASSLLFTNSPLHF,TGTGCCAGCAGCTTACTCTTCACTAATTCACCCCTCCACTTT,TRBJ1-6,.,.,TRBV7-2
CASSLERTEAFF,TGCGCCAGCAGCTTGGAGAGAACTGAAGCTTTCTTT,TRBJ1-1,.,few,TRBV5-1
CASSEVQQPQNF,TGTGCCAGCAGTGAAGTGCAACAACCCCAGAATTTT,TRBJ1-5,.,.,TRBV6-1
CASSYSLLGQGIGPFF,TGTGCCAGCAGTTACTCGCTCCTGGGACAGGGGATCGGACCGTTTTTT,TRBJ2-2,TRBD1,.,TRBV6-2/TRBV6-3
CASSQPQHF,TGTGCCAGCAGTCAGCCCCAGCATTTT,TRBJ1-5,.,few,TRBV6-6
CASSRTGGVTQPQHF,TGTGCCAGCAGTCGAACAGGGGGCGTTACTCAGCCCCAGCATTTT,TRBJ1-5,TRBD1,few,TRBV27
CASMGQGVSWETQYF,TGTGCCAGCATGGGACAGGGGGTCTCCTGGGAGACCCAGTACTTC,TRBJ2-5,TRBD1,.,TRBV27
CASSYDADTQYF,TGTGCCAGCAGCTACGATGCAGATACGCAGTATTTT,TRBJ2-3,.,.,TRBV7-8
CASSQDREPYEQYF,TGCGCCAGCAGCCAAGACAGGGAGCCCTACGAGCAGTACTTC,TRBJ2-7,.,many,TRBV4-1
CSARTGNTYEQYF,TGCAGTGCAAGGACAGGGAATACCTACGAGCAGTACTTC,TRBJ2-7,TRBD1,many,TRBV20-1
CASRGQSDTQYF,TGTGCCAGCAGGGGGCAATCAGATACGCAGTATTTT,TRBJ2-3,.,many,TRBV7-2
CSAGDRVGSTDTQYF,TGCAGTGCCGGGGACAGGGTCGGGAGCACAGATACGCAGTATTTT,TRBJ2-3,TRBD1,.,TRBV20-1
CSVEDYGARYF,TGCAGCGTTGAAGATTATGGGGCTCGGTACTTC,TRBJ2-7,.,.,TRBV29-1
CSVARRPGNTEAFF,TGCAGCGTTGCTCGACGACCGGGGAACACTGAAGCTTTCTTT,TRBJ1-1,.,.,TRBV29-1
CASQEYYEQYF,TGTGCCAGCCAAGAATATTACGAGCAGTACTTC,TRBJ2-7,.,.,TRBV7-2
CASSSLGLAPETQYF,TGCGCCAGCAGCTCCCTCGGACTAGCCCCAGAGACCCAGTACTTC,TRBJ2-5,TRBD2,few,TRBV5-1
CASSLGFILRGLGDTQYF,TGTGCCAGCAGCTTAGGCTTCATATTGCGGGGTTTGGGAGATACGCAGTATTTT,TRBJ2-3,.,many,TRBV7-2
CASSQEWGAGGVYSPLHF,TGCGCCAGCAGCCAAGAATGGGGTGCAGGGGGGGTATATTCACCCCTCCACTTT,TRBJ1-6,TRBD1,once,TRBV4-3
CASSPNGLAGAQDQYF,TGTGCCAGCAGTCCCAACGGACTAGCGGGGGCCCAAGACCAGTACTTC,TRBJ2-5,TRBD2,.,TRBV27
CASKGYEQFF,TGTGCCAGCAAGGGGTATGAGCAGTTCTTC,TRBJ2-1,.,.,TRBV12-3/TRBV12-4
CASSQGWLAGEYGELFF,TGCGCCAGCAGCCAAGGGTGGCTAGCGGGGGAGTACGGGGAGCTGTTTTTT,TRBJ2-2,TRBD2,.,TRBV4-3
CATSRDYLSSAHEQFF,TGTGCCACCAGCAGAGATTATCTCTCTAGCGCCCATGAGCAGTTCTTC,TRBJ2-1,.,.,TRBV15
CSARKVSTDTQYF,TGCAGTGCGAGGAAAGTGAGCACAGATACGCAGTATTTT,TRBJ2-3,.,.,TRBV20-1
CASSPYGGIQETQYF,TGTGCCAGCAGCCCCTATGGGGGGATCCAAGAGACCCAGTACTTC,TRBJ2-5,.,few,TRBV7-9
CSLQTGAHTGELFF,TGCAGCCTGCAAACAGGGGCCCATACCGGGGAGCTGTTTTTT,TRBJ2-2,TRBD1,few,TRBV20-1
CASSYGDRETQYF,TGTGCCAGCAGTTACGGAGATAGAGAGACCCAGTACTTC,TRBJ2-5,.,.,TRBV6-5
CAWSRDRGFISSYNEQFF,TGTGCCTGGAGCCGGGACAGGGGTTTCATAAGCTCCTACAATGAGCAGTTCTTC,TRBJ2-1,TRBD1,few,TRBV30
CASPANPGDHEQYF,TGTGCCAGCCCCGCGAACCCAGGGGATCACGAGCAGTACTTC,TRBJ2-7,.,.,TRBV6-5
CSARLSGAVTGELFF,TGCAGTGCTAGGCTTAGCGGGGCCGTCACCGGGGAGCTGTTTTTT,TRBJ2-2,TRBD2,.,TRBV20-1
CASSQDITQYF,TGTGCCAGCAGCCAGGACATTACGCAGTATTTT,TRBJ2-3,.,.,TRBV7-9
CASSLAIRPGETQYF,TGCGCCAGCAGCTTGGCCATAAGGCCGGGGGAGACCCAGTACTTC,TRBJ2-5,.,.,TRBV5-1
CASSFGQTGDTQYF,TGCGCCAGCAGCTTCGGTCAGACTGGGGATACGCAGTATTTT,TRBJ2-3,.,.,TRBV5-1
CASSLGQVLANEQFF,TGTGCCAGCAGCTTGGGACAGGTCCTTGCCAATGAGCAGTTCTTC,TRBJ2-1,TRBD1,few,TRBV7-9
CASSAQGTNTGELFF,TGTGCCAGCAGCGCCCAGGGTACTAACACCGGGGAGCTGTTTTTT,TRBJ2-2,.,.,TRBV9
CASSARTLNYGYTF,TGCGCCAGCAGCGCCCGGACCCTTAACTATGGCTACACCTTC,TRBJ1-2,.,few,TRBV5-1
CASSLEKRDTQYF,TGTGCCAGCAGCTTAGAAAAACGAGATACGCAGTATTTT,TRBJ2-3,.,few,TRBV7-8
CASSQALGQYEQYF,TGCGCCAGCAGCCAAGCTTTAGGCCAGTACGAGCAGTACTTC,TRBJ2-7,.,few,TRBV4-3
CSADRRLNEQFF,TGCAGTGCGGACCGACGGCTCAATGAGCAGTTCTTC,TRBJ2-1,.,few,TRBV20-1
CRDPGLASYNEQFF,TGCAGGGACCCGGGACTAGCGAGCTACAATGAGCAGTTCTTC,TRBJ2-1,TRBD2,few,TRBV20-1
CASSQGTGANYGYTF,TGTGCCAGCAGCCAGGGGACAGGCGCTAACTATGGCTACACCTTC,TRBJ1-2,TRBD1,.,TRBV6-2/TRBV6-3
CSARGHNTGELFF,TGCAGTGCTAGAGGTCATAACACCGGGGAGCTGTTTTTT,TRBJ2-2,.,few,TRBV20-1
CSARDPGQGNTGELFF,TGCAGTGCTAGAGATCCGGGACAGGGGAACACCGGGGAGCTGTTTTTT,TRBJ2-2,TRBD1,many,TRBV20-1
CASSILRVTDTQYF,TGTGCCAGTAGTATTTTAAGGGTCACAGATACGCAGTATTTT,TRBJ2-3,.,.,TRBV19
CASSSRGDSKQFF,TGTGCCAGCAGCTCCCGCGGGGACAGTAAGCAGTTCTTC,TRBJ2-1,.,.,TRBV7-2
CASRPGTGEKGYEQYF,TGTGCCAGCAGGCCCGGGACAGGGGAGAAAGGGTACGAGCAGTACTTC,TRBJ2-7,TRBD1,few,TRBV11-2
CASSYSGGAQGEQFF,TGCGCCAGCAGCTATAGCGGGGGGGCCCAGGGTGAGCAGTTCTTC,TRBJ2-1,TRBD2,.,TRBV4-1
CASSPPVRIANYGYTF,TGTGCCAGCAGTCCGCCGGTCAGGATAGCTAACTATGGCTACACCTTC,TRBJ1-2,.,.,TRBV12-3/TRBV12-4
CASSYLADTQYF,TGTGCCAGCAGTTACTTAGCAGATACGCAGTATTTT,TRBJ2-3,.,.,TRBV6-6
CASSRDWGGETQYF,TGTGCCAGCAGCCGGGACTGGGGCGGGGAGACCCAGTACTTC,TRBJ2-5,.,once,TRBV12-3/TRBV12-4
CASSYPEGGSDFGQPQHF,TGTGCCAGCAGTTACCCTGAGGGGGGTTCAGACTTTGGTCAGCCCCAGCATTTT,TRBJ1-5,.,.,TRBV6-6